Listed here are 8 T cell receptor beta chains from one sample, sequenced in a study of tumor and adjacent non-tumor tissue in lung cancer (dated by TCRdb to the late 2010s). Library generation was performed with multiplex PCR. Sequencing took place on an Illumina HiSeq 2500. TCRbeta libraries were constructed through three rounds of nested PCR with primers (Table S4) according to protocols modified from ARM-PCR. TCRdb ran its own pipeline on the public reads, namely fastp trimming at Q25 and MiXCR clone calling, and kept in-frame beta chains. Rows are combined by CDR3 protein, so each entry shows the most common genes and DNA. Recorded for this sample are 98,000 or so distinct CDR3 sequences; roughly 80% of them occurred a single time. Clones ranked in the top ten supply 30% of the sample. RNA was extracted from bulk unsorted tissue and checked for quality with a NanoDrop ND-1000 and an Agilent 2100. Distant non-tumor tissue taken more than 3 cm from the tumor edge was used as the normal lung sample.

The material sequenced was distant non-tumor lung tissue. These receptors originate from a man in his fifties or sixties with small cell lung cancer.

To note about this clonotype: An end of the junction differs from the germline gene, which may be a read error. The rearrangement joins TRBV6-1 to TRBJ2-5; the D is unclear. CDR3 length: 16 amino acids. The germline gives CDR1 MNHNS, CDR2 SASEGT. The CDR3 DNA reads TGTGCCAGTAGTGAGGCACACACTGGGTTTGAAGAGACCCAGTACTTC. It yields the protein CASSEAHTGFEETQYF.

In regard to this clonotype: The germline gene is not matched at one end of the junction; a read error may be the cause. The chain links TRBV29-1 to TRBJ1-5; the D is unclear. The CDR3 runs to 16 residues. Germline loops: CDR1 SQVTM, CDR2 ANQGSEA. The DNA of the CDR3 is TGCAGCGTTATATTGGTCGGGGTCGCCTCCAATCAACCCCAGCGTTTT. Translation gives CSVILVGVASNQPQRF.

Notes on this clonotype: Compared with germline, one end of the junction differs, possibly owing to a read error. The CDR3 DNA reads as TGTGCCAGCAGTTACGCCGGGACAGCTCTTCATGGTTACACCTTC. Protein sequence: CASSYAGTALHGYTF. The gene calls are TRBV6-5 and TRBJ1-2; 7 positions match TRBD1. The CDR3 runs to 15 residues. Germline V CDR1 and CDR2: MNHEY, SVGAGI.

The chain links TRBV6-1 to TRBJ2-7; no clear D gene. V dropped 4 bases and J dropped 7 bases, with 14 bases sitting between them. Germline assignment: CDR1 MNHNS and CDR2 SASEGT. The CDR3 runs to 13 residues. The DNA for the CDR3 is TGTGCCAGCAGTGCCGGAAGGCTCTATGAGCAGTACTTC. This encodes CASSAGRLYEQYF.

Notes on this clonotype: Germline is not matched at one junction end, which may reflect a read error. The V gene is TRBV5-1, the J gene TRBJ2-1, with 8 bases fitting TRBD1. Germline CDR1 is SGHRS and CDR2 is YFSETQ. The CDR3 covers 15 residues. The CDR3 region is CASSLGTGSYNKQFF. The DNA of the CDR3 is TGCGCCAGCAGCTTAGGGACAGGCTCCTACAATAAGCAGTTCTTC.

V usage is TRBV19 and J usage is TRBJ2-1; 9 positions agree with TRBD2. CDR1 is LNHDA, CDR2 SQIVND, per germline (reference sequence). V trimming: 7 bases; J trimming: 8 bases; junction bases outside the gene matches: 6. The CDR3 spans 13 residues. In nucleotides, the CDR3 is TGTGCCAGTAAGACTCTAGCGGGATATGAGCAGTTCTTC. It translates to CASKTLAGYEQFF. Filled out from reference TRBV19 and TRBJ2-1, the complete variable domain reads DGGITQSPKYLFRKEGQNVTLSCEQNLNHDAMYWYRQDPGQGLRLIYYSQIVNDFQKGDIAEGYSVSREKKESFPLTVTSAQKNPTAFYLCASKTLAGYEQFFGPGTRLTVL.

Worth noting for this clonotype: At one end, the junction sequence differs from germline, possibly due to a read error. This rearrangement joins TRBV11-2 to TRBJ1-6; the D gene is possibly TRBD1 (5 bases). Germline V lookup: CDR1 SGHAT, CDR2 FQNNGV. This CDR3 region has 14 residues. CDR3 DNA sequence: TGTGCCAGCAGATTAACAGGCGATAGTTCACCCTTCCACTTT. Its protein is CASRLTGDSSPFHF. Based on the CDR3 plus reference TRBV11-2 and TRBJ1-6, the full variable domain is EAGVAQSPRYKIIEKRQSVAFWCNPISGHATLYWYQQILGQGPKLLIQFQNNGVVDDSQLPKDRFSAERLKGVDSTLKIQPAKLEDSAVYLCASRLTGDSSPFHFGNGTRLTVT.

This chain uses TRBV20-1 with TRBJ2-5, with 9 bases that match TRBD2. J lost 4 bases, V lost 0 bases, and 6 bases had no gene match. CDR1 and CDR2 from the germline V gene are DFQATT and SNEGSKA (reference sequence). CDR3 length: 15 amino acids. CDR3 amino acids: CSARELAGGRETQYF. CDR3 DNA sequence: TGCAGTGCTAGAGAATTGGCGGGAGGGAGAGAGACCCAGTACTTC.